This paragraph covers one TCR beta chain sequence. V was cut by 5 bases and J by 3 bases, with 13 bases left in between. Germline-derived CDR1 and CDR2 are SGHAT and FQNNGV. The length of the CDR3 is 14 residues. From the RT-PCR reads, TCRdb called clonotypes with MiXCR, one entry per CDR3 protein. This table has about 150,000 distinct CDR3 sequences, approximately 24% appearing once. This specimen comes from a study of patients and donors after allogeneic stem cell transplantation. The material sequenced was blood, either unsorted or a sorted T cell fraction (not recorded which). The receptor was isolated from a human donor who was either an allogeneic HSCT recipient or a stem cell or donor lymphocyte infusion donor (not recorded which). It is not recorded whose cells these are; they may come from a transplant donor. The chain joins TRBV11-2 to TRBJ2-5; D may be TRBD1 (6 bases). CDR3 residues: CASSLLDRKETQYF. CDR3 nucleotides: TGTGCCAGCAGCCTTTTGGACAGAAAAGAGACCCAGTACTTC.